These 20 T cell receptor beta chains originate from one sample sequenced in a study of blood T cell repertoires in COVID-19. Only in-frame clones appear in the TCRdb table, and some are missing; sequencing was by immunoSEQ multiplex PCR. The data contain fewer than 120,000 clones, 87% of them seen just once; the ten biggest clones take up 4% to 5%. The sample consisted of peripheral blood. The receptors were sampled from a human donor in a cohort sampled during active COVID-19.

The chain employs TRBV10-3 and TRBJ2-2; perhaps TRBD2 as D (6 bases). The CDR3 consists of 14 residues. Trimming removed 6 bases from V and 1 base from J, with 9 bases in between. Germline CDR1 is ENHRY and CDR2 is SYGVKD. The CDR3, as DNA: TGTGCCATCAGCGGGAGACTGAACACCGGGGAGCTGTTTTTT. Translating gives CAISGRLNTGELFF.

The V gene is TRBV6-2 or TRBV6-3, the J gene TRBJ1-4; 10 bases align to TRBD1. V shed 5 bases and J 8 bases; nucleotides not matched to a gene: 8. The CDR3 loop spans 15 amino acids. Germline loops: CDR1 MNHEY, CDR2 SVGEGT. CDR3 in amino acids: CASSKGGTGVEKLFF. The CDR3 DNA follows: TGTGCCAGCAGTAAAGGAGGGACAGGGGTGGAAAAACTGTTTTTT.

V is TRBV2 and J is TRBJ2-7; possible D gene TRBD2, 6 bases. In germline, CDR1 is SNHLY, CDR2 FYNNEI. V lost 6 bases and J lost 7, with 19 bases in between. The CDR3 is 14 residues long. Written as DNA, the CDR3 is TGTGCCAGCAGCCACCGGGACTCCGGCGAAGAGCAGTACTTC. Its translation is CASSHRDSGEEQYF.

V is TRBV10-3 and J is TRBJ2-7; TRBD2 matches 15 bases. The V and J ends lost 2 bases and 0 bases, in that order; junction bases with no gene match: 5. The germline V gene encodes CDR1 ENHRY and CDR2 SYGVKD. The CDR3 runs to 18 residues. The CDR3 sequence is CAISEPGTSGRSSYEQYF. DNA of the CDR3: TGTGCCATCAGTGAGCCCGGGACTAGCGGGAGGAGCTCCTACGAGCAGTACTTC.

A single count supports this clone. V usage is TRBV19 and J usage is TRBJ1-5, with D maybe TRBD1 (5 bases). Germline assignment: CDR1 LNHDA and CDR2 SQIVND (reference sequence). V was cut by 8 bases and J by 2 bases, with 16 bases left in between. The CDR3 runs to 15 residues. The CDR3 DNA reads TGTGCCAGTGGGGGGGAGGGTGGAGGCAATCAGCCCCAGCATTTT. Residues: CASGGEGGGNQPQHF. The whole variable domain, remainder taken from reference TRBV19 and TRBJ1-5, is DGGITQSPKYLFRKEGQNVTLSCEQNLNHDAMYWYRQDPGQGLRLIYYSQIVNDFQKGDIAEGYSVSREKKESFPLTVTSAQKNPTAFYLCASGGEGGGNQPQHFGDGTRLSIL.

The J gene is TRBJ2-1, the V gene TRBV7-9, with TRBD1 matching 10 bases. The V segment lost 3 bases and the J segment 5 bases; nucleotides outside the gene matches: 4. Germline V gene data show CDR1 as SEHNR and CDR2 as FQNEAQ (reference sequence). CDR3 length: 15 residues. CDR3 protein: CASSFRDRGDNEQFF. CDR3 sequence (DNA): TGTGCCAGCAGCTTCCGGGACAGGGGCGACAATGAGCAGTTCTTC.

This chain joins TRBV6-2 or TRBV6-3 and TRBJ1-6, with TRBD1 as a possible D gene (6 bases). Germline assignment: CDR1 MNHEY and CDR2 SVGEGT. The ends were cut back, 5 bases at V and 7 bases at J, with 12 bases in the middle. The CDR3 sequence is 14 residues long. The CDR3 bases are TGTGCCAGCAGTCCGGGACACGGCAATTCACCCCTCCACTTT. This gives the protein CASSPGHGNSPLHF.

The V gene is TRBV27, the J gene TRBJ2-3, with D possibly being TRBD1 (6 bases). Trimming pared 5 bases from V and 0 bases from J, leaving 12 bases between. The CDR3 has 15 amino acids. CDR1 and CDR2 (germline): MNHEY, SMNVEV (reference sequence). The CDR3 bases are TGTGCCAGCAGTCGCGCAAGGGGGAGCACAGATACGCAGTATTTT. Protein: CASSRARGSTDTQYF.

V usage is TRBV10-3 and J usage is TRBJ2-7; 9 bases are shared with TRBD2. CDR1 and CDR2 (germline): ENHRY, SYGVKD. The length of the CDR3 is 17 residues. J lost 7 bases, V lost 0 bases, and 13 bases had no gene match. CDR3: CAISESVVLAGRVEQYF. CDR3 sequence (DNA): TGTGCCATCAGTGAGTCAGTAGTGCTAGCGGGACGCGTGGAGCAGTACTTC.

The chain has TRBV28 and TRBJ2-7, with 8 bases lining up with TRBD1. CDR3 length equals 12 residues. Looked up from germline, CDR1 is MDHEN and CDR2 is SYDVKM. V lost 9 bases and J lost 2; bases outside the gene matches: 3. The CDR3 protein is CASRDRTYEQYF. The CDR3 coding sequence is TGTGCCAGTCGGGACAGGACCTACGAGCAGTACTTC.

This clone was detected only once. The rearrangement joins TRBV24-1 to TRBJ1-2; D possibly corresponds to TRBD1 (5 bases). The ends were cut back, 4 bases at V and 6 bases at J, with 11 bases in the middle. Germline V gene sequence: CDR1 KGHDR, CDR2 SFDVKD. The CDR3 is 13 amino acids. The CDR3 DNA follows: TGTGCCACCAGTGAGACAGAAACAAATGGCTACACCTTC. This codes for CATSETETNGYTF.

This chain uses TRBV28 with TRBJ2-2; D remains ambiguous. Germline V gives CDR1 MDHEN, CDR2 SYDVKM. V dropped 5 bases and J dropped 5 bases, with 15 bases sitting between them. This CDR3 contains 15 residues. The CDR3 here is CASSLSGSRTGELFF. Here the CDR3 DNA reads TGTGCCAGCAGTCTTAGTGGGTCGAGGACCGGGGAGCTGTTTTTT. Drawing the rest from reference TRBV28 and TRBJ2-2, the complete variable domain is DVKVTQSSRYLVKRTGEKVFLECVQDMDHENMFWYRQDPGLGLRLIYFSYDVKMKEKGDIPEGYSVSREKKERFSLILESASTNQTSMYLCASSLSGSRTGELFFGEGSRLTVL.

The chain links TRBV5-4 to TRBJ2-5, with 7 bases fitting TRBD1. The V segment lost 2 bases and the J segment 4 bases; nucleotides outside the gene matches: 8. The CDR3 runs 15 residues. Germline assignment: CDR1 SGHNT and CDR2 YYREEE (reference sequence). Here the CDR3 reads CASSFSTGARETQYF. Here the CDR3 DNA reads TGTGCCAGCAGCTTTTCTACAGGGGCCCGAGAGACCCAGTACTTC.

The rearrangement uses TRBV4-2 and TRBJ2-2, with a possible D match to TRBD2 (6 bases). The CDR3 contains 17 residues. V lost 2 bases to trimming and J lost 5 bases, with 18 bases between them. Germline loops: CDR1 LGHNA, CDR2 YNFKEQ. The CDR3 sequence: CASSQFGGNERTGELFF. DNA for the CDR3: TGTGCCAGCAGCCAATTCGGGGGAAACGAGAGGACCGGGGAGCTGTTTTTT.

This clone came up a few times. The chain has TRBV27 and TRBJ2-1, with D possibly being TRBD2 (6 bases). Germline V lookup: CDR1 MNHEY, CDR2 SMNVEV (reference sequence). The CDR3 extends over 13 amino acids. The germline V and J ends were trimmed by 3 bases and 8 bases, with 11 bases remaining between them. Here the CDR3 reads CASSFLGEDEQFF. The CDR3 coding sequence is TGTGCCAGCAGTTTTCTGGGGGAGGATGAGCAGTTCTTC.

This clone occurred a few times. The chain recombines TRBV19 with TRBJ2-5; TRBD2 aligns across 13 bases. V shed 1 base, J shed 3 bases, and the junction held 8 bases outside the gene matches. The germline V gene encodes CDR1 LNHDA and CDR2 SQIVND (reference sequence). CDR3 length: 18 residues. Written as DNA, the CDR3 is TGTGCCAGTAGTATAGGACTAGCGGGAGGCCCCCATAAAGAGACCCAGTACTTC. Protein product: CASSIGLAGGPHKETQYF.

The chain couples TRBV2 to TRBJ2-1; tentative D call: TRBD2 (5 bases). Deletions cut 3 bases from V and 8 bases from J, with 8 bases between. The CDR3 consists of 12 residues. Germline lookup yields CDR1 SNHLY and CDR2 FYNNEI. The CDR3 region has the DNA TGTGCCAGCAGTGATGAGGGCGATGAGCAGTTCTTC. Translating gives CASSDEGDEQFF. Complete variable domain (other parts from reference TRBV2 and TRBJ2-1): EPEVTQTPSHQVTQMGQEVILRCVPISNHLYFYWYRQILGQKVEFLVSFYNNEISEKSEIFDDQFSVERPDGSNFTLKIRSTKLEDSAMYFCASSDEGDEQFFGPGTRLTVL.

The V call is TRBV6-5, the J call TRBJ1-2; weak D call: TRBD1 (6 bases). The CDR3 runs 13 residues. Germline CDR1 and CDR2: MNHEY and SVGAGI. The ends were cut back, 6 bases at V and 0 bases at J, with 8 bases in the middle. Here the CDR3 reads CASRDSSNYGYTF. The CDR3 DNA follows: TGTGCCAGCAGGGACAGCTCTAACTATGGCTACACCTTC.

This clone occurred once. The chain couples TRBV15 to TRBJ2-5; TRBD2 might be the D (5 bases). V was clipped by 7 bases and J by 2 bases, with 11 bases between them. From germline, CDR1 is LNHNV and CDR2 YYDKDF (reference sequence). This CDR3 contains 13 residues. The CDR3 DNA is TGTGCCACCACCCCCGGGGTTCAAGAGACCCAGTACTTC. This sequence encodes CATTPGVQETQYF.

The rearrangement uses TRBV27 and TRBJ2-3; 10 positions match TRBD2. This CDR3 is built from 15 residues. Germline loops: CDR1 MNHEY, CDR2 SMNVEV (reference sequence). V was clipped by 6 bases and J by 9 bases; unmatched bases: 12. The DNA of the CDR3 is TGTGCCAGCAGATATCGCGCAGCGGGGGGGGACACGCAGTATTTT. Encoded protein: CASRYRAAGGDTQYF.